This T cell receptor beta chain was recovered during a study of blood T cell repertoires in COVID-19. Study-level background: PBMCs, B-cell-depleted T cells, or T cells were the source of the cDNA or gDNA that made up the material.

Profiling relied on immunoSEQ multiplex PCR, and the TCRdb table lists in-frame clones only, not all of them. The sample consists of a few hundred thousand clones, about 88% of them appearing once. The CDR3 is 18 amino acids. Germline values: CDR1 SGHTA, CDR2 FQGNSA. V gave up 5 bases and J gave up 0 bases; unmatched junction bases: 14. Material for sequencing was peripheral blood. The chain joins TRBV7-2 to TRBJ1-2; 8 bases are shared with TRBD1. This receptor was obtained from a man aged 55 to 69 with acute or convalescent COVID-19. The CDR3 nucleotides read TGTGCCAGCAGCCCGACCGCGACAGGGGCTATAGCTAACTATGGCTACACCTTC. Its translation is CASSPTATGAIANYGYTF.